This T cell receptor beta chain comes out of a study of human T cells and chemical hapten exposure. About the study: Each patient's scalp received weekly diphenylcyclopropenone throughout the roughly 24-week study.

The library put unique molecular identifiers onto individual cDNA molecules. TCRdb independently ran MiXCR on the RACE reads; one entry per CDR3 protein. The table lists roughly 90,000 distinct CDR3 sequences, roughly 10% of them singletons. The time point: patch test 3, about 24 weeks after DPC sensitization. The treatment was: therapeutic diphenylcyclopropenone sensitization with weekly scalp DPC. The germline V gene encodes CDR1 MDHEN and CDR2 SYDVKM. This CDR3 is 12 amino acids long. V was cut by 4 bases and J by 3 bases, with 4 bases left in between. The V call is TRBV28, the J call TRBJ1-5; D uncertain. This TCR was recovered from a woman aged 30 to 39 with alopecia areata. Some clones in this sample may be carry-over from other donors' samples. Here the sequenced sample was whole blood, taken in connection with sensitization to the hapten diphenylcyclopropenone (DPC). The CDR3 loop is CASSSTNQPQHF. DNA of the CDR3: TGTGCCAGCAGTTCCACCAATCAGCCCCAGCATTTT.